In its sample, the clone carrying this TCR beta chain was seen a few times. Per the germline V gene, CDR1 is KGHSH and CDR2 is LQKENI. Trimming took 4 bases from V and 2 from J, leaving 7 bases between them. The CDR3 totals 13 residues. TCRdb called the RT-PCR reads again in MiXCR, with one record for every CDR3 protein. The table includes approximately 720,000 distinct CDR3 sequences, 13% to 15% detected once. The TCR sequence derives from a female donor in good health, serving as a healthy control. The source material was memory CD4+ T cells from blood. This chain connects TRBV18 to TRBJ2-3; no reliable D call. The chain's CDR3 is CASSREITDTQYF. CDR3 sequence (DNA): TGTGCCAGCTCACGTGAAATCACAGATACGCAGTATTTT. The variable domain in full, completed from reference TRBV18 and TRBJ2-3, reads NAGVMQNPRHLVRRRGQEARLRCSPMKGHSHVYWYRQLPEEGLKFMVYLQKENIIDESGMPKERFSAEFPKEGPSILRIQQVVRGDSAAYFCASSREITDTQYFGPGTRLTVL.